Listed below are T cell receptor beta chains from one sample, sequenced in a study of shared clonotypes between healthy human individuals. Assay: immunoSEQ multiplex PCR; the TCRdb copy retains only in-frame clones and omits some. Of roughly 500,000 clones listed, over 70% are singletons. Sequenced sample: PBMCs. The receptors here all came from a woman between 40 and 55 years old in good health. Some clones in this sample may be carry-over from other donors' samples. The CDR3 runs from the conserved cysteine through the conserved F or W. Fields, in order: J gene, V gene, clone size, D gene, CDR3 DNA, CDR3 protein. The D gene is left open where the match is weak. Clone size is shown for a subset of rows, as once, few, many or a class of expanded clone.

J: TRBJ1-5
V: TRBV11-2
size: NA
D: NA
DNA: TGTGCCAGCAGCCCGACGACAGGCAAGGGGAGACAGCCCCAGCATTTT
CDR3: CASSPTTGKGRQPQHF

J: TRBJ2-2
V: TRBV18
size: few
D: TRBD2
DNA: TGTGCCAGCTCACCGGGACTAGCGGGAGGGGTCAACACCGGGGAGCTGTTTTTT
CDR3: CASSPGLAGGVNTGELFF

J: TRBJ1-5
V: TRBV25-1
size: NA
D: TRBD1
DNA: TGTGCCAGCAGCCCCACCGGACAGGGCAATCAGCCCCAGCATTTT
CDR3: CASSPTGQGNQPQHF

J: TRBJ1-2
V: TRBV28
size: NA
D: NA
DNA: TGTGCCAGCGGGCTGGGATTCAACTATGGCTACACCTTC
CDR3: CASGLGFNYGYTF

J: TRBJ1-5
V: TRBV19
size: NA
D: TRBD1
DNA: TGTGCCAGTAGAGACAGGGATCAGCCCCAGCATTTT
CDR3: CASRDRDQPQHF

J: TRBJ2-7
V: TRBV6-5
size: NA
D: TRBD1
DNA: TGTGCCAGCAGTTCCAGGACAGGGGGCTACGAGCAACACTTC
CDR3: CASSSRTGGYEQHF

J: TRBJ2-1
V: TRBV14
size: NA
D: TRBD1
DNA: TGTGCCAGCAGCCAACGGACAGGCCCGATCTACAATGAGCAGTTCTTC
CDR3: CASSQRTGPIYNEQFF

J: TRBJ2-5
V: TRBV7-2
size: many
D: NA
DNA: TGTGCCAGCAGCTTAAATTGGGGGGAGACCCAGTACTTC
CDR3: CASSLNWGETQYF

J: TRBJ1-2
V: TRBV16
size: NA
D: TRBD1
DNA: TGTGCCAGCAGCCAAACGCTACAGGGGATCTATGGCTACACCTTC
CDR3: CASSQTLQGIYGYTF

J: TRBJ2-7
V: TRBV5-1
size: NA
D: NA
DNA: TGCGCCAGCAGCTCCGGGACCGGCTACGAGCAGTACTTC
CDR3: CASSSGTGYEQYF

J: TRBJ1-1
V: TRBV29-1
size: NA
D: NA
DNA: TGCAGCGTTGTCAGGACCATGAACACTGAAGCTTTCTTT
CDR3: CSVVRTMNTEAFF

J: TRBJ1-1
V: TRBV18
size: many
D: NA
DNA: TGTGCCAGCTGTTCAGGGACCACTGAAGCTTTCTTT
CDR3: CASCSGTTEAFF

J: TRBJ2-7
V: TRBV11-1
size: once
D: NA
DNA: TGTGCCAGCACCCCAGGGGCGGGGCGTAGCTCCTACGAGCAGTACTTC
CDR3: CASTPGAGRSSYEQYF

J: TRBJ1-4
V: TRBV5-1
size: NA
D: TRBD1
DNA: TGCGCCAGCAGCCTCGACAGGGGGGATGAAAAACTGTTTTTT
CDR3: CASSLDRGDEKLFF

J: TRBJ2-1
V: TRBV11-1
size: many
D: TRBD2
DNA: TGTGCCAGCAGCCCGCACGGGAGGAGGCTGGTCTTC
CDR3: CASSPHGRRLVF

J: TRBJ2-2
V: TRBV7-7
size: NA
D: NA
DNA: TGTGCTAGCAGCTTAGGCGCAGGGGATGGCGGGGAGCTGTTTTTT
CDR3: CASSLGAGDGGELFF

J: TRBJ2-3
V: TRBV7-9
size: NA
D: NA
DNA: TGTGCCAGCAGCCCGGGCACAGATACGCAGTATTTT
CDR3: CASSPGTDTQYF

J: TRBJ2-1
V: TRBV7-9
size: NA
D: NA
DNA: TGTGCTGGCAGCTTAGTTCCAGAGGCCTACAATGAGCAGTTCTTC
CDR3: CAGSLVPEAYNEQFF

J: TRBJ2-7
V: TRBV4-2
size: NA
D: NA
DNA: TGTGCCAGCAGCCAATCCCAATTGGGTCGAAGCGCCGAGCAGTACTTC
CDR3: CASSQSQLGRSAEQYF

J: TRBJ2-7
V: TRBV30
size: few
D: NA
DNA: TGTGCCTGCGGGCAGTTCGCCTCCTACGAGCAGTACTTC
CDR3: CACGQFASYEQYF

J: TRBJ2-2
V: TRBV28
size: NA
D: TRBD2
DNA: TGTGCCAGCAGTGGGACTAGCGGGAGTGGGGGGGAGCTGTTTTTT
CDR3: CASSGTSGSGGELFF

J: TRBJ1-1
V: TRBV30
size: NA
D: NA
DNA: TGTGCCTGGGGCCTTGGCGGCACTGAAGCTTTCTTT
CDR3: CAWGLGGTEAFF

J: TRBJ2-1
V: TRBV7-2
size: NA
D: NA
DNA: TGTGCCAGCAGCTTCACGAGTGTCTCCTACAATGAGCAGTTCTTC
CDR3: CASSFTSVSYNEQFF

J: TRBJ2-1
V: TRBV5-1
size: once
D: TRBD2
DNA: TGCGCCAGCAGCTTGGTGGCTAGCGGGGGGACTAACAATGAGCAGTTCTTC
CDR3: CASSLVASGGTNNEQFF

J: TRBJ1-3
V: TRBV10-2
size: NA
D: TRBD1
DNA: TGCGCCAGCAGTGAACAGGGGCCTGGAAACACCATATATTTT
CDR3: CASSEQGPGNTIYF

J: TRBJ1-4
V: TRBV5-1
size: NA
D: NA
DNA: TGCGCCAGCAGCTCAGGGGATCAGGAAAAACTGTTTTTT
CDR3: CASSSGDQEKLFF

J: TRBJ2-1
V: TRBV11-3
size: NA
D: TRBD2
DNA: TGTGCCAGCAGCTTAGGGATCGGCGGGAGGACCTACAATGAGCAGTTCTTC
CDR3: CASSLGIGGRTYNEQFF

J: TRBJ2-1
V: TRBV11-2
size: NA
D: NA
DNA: TGTGCCAGCAGCAAGGTGTTCTACAATGAGCAGTTCTTC
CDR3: CASSKVFYNEQFF

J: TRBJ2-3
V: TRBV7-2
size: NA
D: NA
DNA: TGTGCCAGCAGCTTATTTCCGGGATCAACTGATACGCAGTATTTT
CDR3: CASSLFPGSTDTQYF

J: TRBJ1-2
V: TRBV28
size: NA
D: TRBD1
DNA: TGTGCCAGCAGTGACCCCCGGACAGGGGACTATGGCTACACCTTC
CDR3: CASSDPRTGDYGYTF